The 13 T cell receptor beta chains given below trace back to one sample, sequenced in a study of T cell clones after liver transplantation. Data came from immunoSEQ multiplex PCR; TCRdb stores just in-frame clones and leaves some out. The table records tens of thousands of clones, over 55% of them present only once. The input for sequencing was CD4+ T cells from blood, taken before liver transplant. Receptors were obtained from a human donor who received a liver transplant.

This clone was observed a few times. In DNA form, the CDR3 reads TGTGCCAGCAGCCCCCGGACAGGGGGCACTGAAGCTTTCTTT. Its translation is CASSPRTGGTEAFF. V usage is TRBV2 and J usage is TRBJ1-1; 10 bases fit TRBD1. Germline V CDR1 and CDR2: SNHLY, FYNNEI. CDR3 length equals 14 residues. With V trimmed by 6 bases and J by 4 bases, 5 bases remained unmatched.

DNA for the CDR3: TGTGCCAGCAGCCGCGACAGGGGGCAAAGGTCACCCCTCCACTTT. Translation gives CASSRDRGQRSPLHF. This rearrangement joins TRBV7-9 to TRBJ1-6; TRBD1 agrees at 10 bases. From germline, CDR1 is SEHNR and CDR2 FQNEAQ (reference sequence). The CDR3 loop spans 15 amino acids. J was trimmed by 10 bases and V by 5 bases; bases with no gene match: 8.

The CDR3 is CASHLGLAGGQGETQYF. The DNA of the CDR3 is TGTGCCAGCCACTTGGGACTAGCGGGGGGGCAGGGAGAGACCCAGTACTTC. The chain employs TRBV5-4 and TRBJ2-5, with 16 bases matching TRBD2. V lost 7 bases to trimming and J lost 4 bases; unmatched junction nucleotides: 10. CDR1 and CDR2 (germline): SGHNT, YYREEE (reference sequence). CDR3 length: 17 amino acids.

This chain joins TRBV2 and TRBJ1-1; the D gene is possibly TRBD1 (5 bases). Germline CDR1 is SNHLY and CDR2 is FYNNEI. V was clipped by 8 bases and J by 1 base, with 11 bases between them. The CDR3 length is 13 residues. The CDR3 spells CASLMGGNTEAFF. The CDR3 DNA is TGTGCCAGCCTCATGGGGGGGAACACTGAAGCTTTCTTT.

V and J are TRBV7-2 and TRBJ1-5, with a tentative D call TRBD1 (5 bases). The CDR3 is 15 residues long. The germline gives CDR1 SGHTA, CDR2 FQGNSA. V lost 5 bases, J lost 0 bases, and 11 bases lay in between. Here the CDR3 reads CASSPRDYSNQPQHF. For the CDR3, the DNA is TGTGCCAGCAGCCCCAGGGACTATAGCAATCAGCCCCAGCATTTT.

In its sample, this clone was seen a few times. The V and J genes are TRBV14 and TRBJ1-1, with D perhaps matching TRBD1 (5 bases). V was clipped by 1 base and J by 5 bases, with 8 bases between them. CDR1 and CDR2 from the germline V gene are SGHDN and FVKESK. The CDR3 is 13 amino acids. The CDR3 coding sequence is TGTGCCAGCAGCCAAGGTCGGGGGACTGAAGCTTTCTTT. Its translation: CASSQGRGTEAFF.

This sequence joins TRBV7-9 and TRBJ1-4, with 9 bases matching TRBD1. The CDR3 loop spans 16 amino acids. J was trimmed by 5 bases and V by 7 bases; bases with no gene match: 11. Germline V gene data show CDR1 as SEHNR and CDR2 as FQNEAQ (reference sequence). The chain's CDR3 is CASTLGAGQGNEKLFF. The CDR3 DNA is TGTGCCAGCACCCTAGGTGCAGGACAGGGGAATGAAAAACTGTTTTTT.

V usage is TRBV6-5 and J usage is TRBJ2-2; TRBD1 might be the D (5 bases). From germline, CDR1 is MNHEY and CDR2 SVGAGI. V lost 6 bases and J 1 base, leaving 9 bases between the germline ends. This CDR3 has 14 residues. The CDR3 loop reads CASRDQGNTGELFF. The CDR3 nucleotides read TGTGCCAGCAGAGACCAGGGGAACACCGGGGAGCTGTTTTTT.

CDR3 DNA sequence: TGTGCCAGCAGCTTGCTCGCGGGGGGCCGTAGCTCCTACGAGCAGTACTTC. It is translated as CASSLLAGGRSSYEQYF. V usage is TRBV5-8 and J usage is TRBJ2-7, with TRBD2 matching over 8 bases. Germline values: CDR1 SGHTS, CDR2 YDEGEE. V lost 1 base to trimming and J lost 0 bases; unmatched junction nucleotides: 9. The CDR3 covers 17 residues.

This clone came up a few times. The chain carries TRBV10-1 and TRBJ1-1; the D is unclear. V dropped 0 bases and J dropped 6 bases, with 8 bases sitting between them. Germline V gives CDR1 WNHNN, CDR2 SYGVQD (reference sequence). The CDR3 loop spans 13 amino acids. The CDR3 DNA is TGCGCCAGCAGTGAGTCGAATAGAGCTGAAGCTTTCTTT. This codes for CASSESNRAEAFF.

This clone was detected a few times. This sequence joins TRBV5-4 and TRBJ1-5, with D unresolved. V lost 0 bases and J 5 bases, leaving 9 bases between the germline ends. This CDR3 spans 14 amino acids. The germline CDR1 and CDR2 sequences are SGHNT and YYREEE (reference sequence). DNA of the CDR3: TGTGCCAGCAGCTTGGTCGGCAGCGATCAGCCCCAGCATTTT. Amino acid sequence: CASSLVGSDQPQHF.

This chain links TRBV7-9 with TRBJ2-7, with TRBD2 identical over 15 bases. Germline V gives CDR1 SEHNR, CDR2 FQNEAQ (reference sequence). CDR3 length: 15 residues. V shed 5 bases, J shed 3 bases, and the junction held 2 bases outside the gene matches. In nucleotides, the CDR3 is TGTGCCAGCAGCGCGGGACTAGCGGGGGGCTACGAGCAGTACTTC. Translating it yields CASSAGLAGGYEQYF. The entire variable domain, with the rest obtained from reference TRBV7-9 and TRBJ2-7, is as follows: DTGVSQNPRHKITKRGQNVTFRCDPISEHNRLYWYRQTLGQGPEFLTYFQNEAQLEKSRLLSDRFSAERPKGSFSTLEIQRTEQGDSAMYLCASSAGLAGGYEQYFGPGTRLTVT.

V and J are TRBV6-1 and TRBJ1-5; D ambiguous. CDR1 MNHNS and CDR2 SASEGT come from the germline V gene. The CDR3 runs to 13 residues. Between the trimmed V and J ends, which lost 8 bases and 7 bases, there was a span of 15 bases. CDR3 sequence: CASSGKGGQPQHF. The CDR3 coding sequence is TGTGCCAGCTCGGGAAAGGGTGGACAGCCCCAGCATTTT.